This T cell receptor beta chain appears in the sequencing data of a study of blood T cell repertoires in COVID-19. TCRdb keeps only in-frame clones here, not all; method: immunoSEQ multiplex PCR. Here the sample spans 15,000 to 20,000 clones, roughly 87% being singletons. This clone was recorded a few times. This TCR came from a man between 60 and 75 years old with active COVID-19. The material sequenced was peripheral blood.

The DNA of the CDR3 is TGTGCCAGCAGTGATATTTACAATGAGCAGTTCTTC. It is translated as CASSDIYNEQFF. The V gene is TRBV6-1, the J gene TRBJ2-1; D is unresolved. The V gene's germline CDR1 is MNHNS and CDR2 SASEGT. The CDR3 sequence is 12 residues long. The V end lost 3 bases, the J end lost 4 bases, and 4 bases lay between the germline ends.